The clone carrying this TCR beta chain was picked up a small number of times. CDR1 is MNHEY, CDR2 SVGEGT, per germline. The ends were cut back, 7 bases at V and 5 bases at J, with 15 bases in the middle. The CDR3 length is 14 residues. TCRdb called the RT-PCR reads again in MiXCR, with one record for every CDR3 protein. The data contain about 680,000 distinct CDR3 sequences, 12% to 15% of them seen just once; the ten biggest clones take up 3% to 4.5%. The specimen sequenced was memory CD4+ T cells from blood. The chain recombines TRBV6-2 or TRBV6-3 with TRBJ1-5; TRBD1 is a possible D gene (6 bases). The clonotype originates from a female donor in good health, serving as a healthy control. The CDR3 region is CASTKGGGHQPQHF. DNA of the CDR3: TGTGCCAGCACCAAGGGGGGAGGCCATCAGCCCCAGCATTTT.